The 15 T cell receptor beta chains in this list originate from one sample, sequenced in a study of T cell responses to AZD1222 COVID-19 vaccine. Sequenced by immunoSEQ multiplex PCR; TCRdb stores in-frame clones only, minus some. The table has more than 85,000 clones, roughly nine tenths seen once. The material was peripheral blood, obtained on day 0 of AZD1222 vaccination. These receptors originate from an adult in good health.

The chain has TRBV2 and TRBJ2-1; 7 nucleotides agree with TRBD1. The germline gives CDR1 SNHLY, CDR2 FYNNEI. V was clipped by 9 bases and J by 0 bases; unmatched bases: 5. The CDR3 totals 14 residues. In nucleotides, the CDR3 is TGTGCCAGAGACAGGGCGGGCTCCTACAATGAGCAGTTCTTC. The encoded protein is CARDRAGSYNEQFF.

V usage is TRBV19 and J usage is TRBJ1-1; the D is unclear. Germline V gene data show CDR1 as LNHDA and CDR2 as SQIVND (reference sequence). The CDR3 extends over 11 amino acids. The germline V and J ends were trimmed by 4 bases and 11 bases, with 11 bases remaining between them. The chain's CDR3 is CASSTLRAAFF. In DNA form, the CDR3 reads TGTGCCAGTAGTACCCTCCGGGCGGCTTTCTTT.

The chain combines TRBV4-1 with TRBJ1-2, with D tentatively TRBD1 (5 bases). The germline gives CDR1 MGHRA, CDR2 YSYEKL. The CDR3 totals 14 residues. The V end was cut by 2 bases, the J end by 4 bases, with 11 bases between. CDR3: CASSQSQGGYGYTF. In nucleotides, the CDR3 is TGCGCCAGCAGCCAAAGTCAGGGAGGCTATGGCTACACCTTC.

The rearrangement uses TRBV5-1 and TRBJ2-1, with 9 bases matching TRBD2. The germline gives CDR1 SGHRS, CDR2 YFSETQ. The trim removed 6 bases at V and 3 bases at J, leaving 1 base unmatched. The CDR3 length is 13 residues. The chain's CDR3 is CASNSGSYNEQFF. CDR3 nucleotides: TGCGCCAGCAATAGCGGGAGCTACAATGAGCAGTTCTTC.

The chain recombines TRBV10-3 with TRBJ1-3; weak D call: TRBD1 (5 bases). The CDR3 loop spans 15 amino acids. CDR1 and CDR2 (germline): ENHRY, SYGVKD. Trimming stripped 10 bases from V and 0 bases from J, with 16 bases between. The CDR3 protein is CATGLQRGSGNTIYF. CDR3 nucleotides: TGTGCCACGGGACTCCAGAGGGGCTCTGGAAACACCATATATTTT.

This chain uses TRBV19 with TRBJ2-7; 7 nucleotides agree with TRBD2. CDR3 length equals 14 residues. The V gene's germline CDR1 is LNHDA and CDR2 SQIVND (reference sequence). V was clipped by 5 bases and J by 6 bases; unmatched bases: 10. In DNA form, the CDR3 reads TGTGCCAGTAGTCTAGCGGCAACCCTCCTCGAGCAGTACTTC. It codes for CASSLAATLLEQYF.

The rearrangement uses TRBV6-5 and TRBJ1-3; D gene ambiguous. The germline V gene encodes CDR1 MNHEY and CDR2 SVGAGI. The CDR3 spans 14 residues. Trimming shortened V by 6 bases and J by 0 bases, and 9 bases separated the two germline ends. CDR3 nucleotides: TGTGCCAGCAGCCGGGAGTACTCTGGAAACACCATATATTTT. This codes for CASSREYSGNTIYF.

The chain carries TRBV10-1 and TRBJ1-2; unclear D gene. Germline CDR1 WNHNN, CDR2 SYGVQD (reference sequence). V shed 0 bases and J shed 4 bases, with 15 bases lying between them. The CDR3 is 16 amino acids. CDR3 amino acids: CASSESGEASVYGYTF. CDR3 DNA: TGCGCCAGCAGTGAGTCGGGAGAGGCATCGGTCTATGGCTACACCTTC.

This chain joins TRBV20-1 and TRBJ2-1; weak D call: TRBD1 (6 bases). V lost 3 bases to trimming and J lost 3 bases, with 21 bases between them. This CDR3 contains 17 residues. In germline, CDR1 is DFQATT, CDR2 SNEGSKA (reference sequence). The CDR3, as DNA: TGCAGTGCTAGTTTCGGAGGCGTACCGGACAGCTACAATGAGCAGTTCTTC. Protein sequence: CSASFGGVPDSYNEQFF.

The chain is built from TRBV4-2 and TRBJ2-7; the match to TRBD1 covers 10 bases. The CDR3 consists of 16 residues. Germline lookup yields CDR1 LGHNA and CDR2 YNFKEQ. V dropped 0 bases and J dropped 2; count of bases not matched to a gene: 4. The CDR3 DNA sequence: TGTGCCAGCAGCCAAGATTCGGGACAGGGGACCTACGAGCAGTACTTC. Translated, it gives CASSQDSGQGTYEQYF.

The CDR3 nucleotides are TGCGCCAGCAGCCCGCTAGCTGCCGAGCTCAATGAGCAGTTCTTC. Its translation is CASSPLAAELNEQFF. The V call is TRBV5-1, the J call TRBJ2-1, with D perhaps matching TRBD2 (5 bases). This CDR3 is built from 15 residues. CDR1 and CDR2 (germline): SGHRS, YFSETQ. V lost 4 bases, J lost 6 bases, and 17 bases lay in between. Using reference TRBV5-1 and TRBJ2-1 for the parts outside the CDR3, the full variable domain is KAGVTQTPRYLIKTRGQQVTLSCSPISGHRSVSWYQQTPGQGLQFLFEYFSETQRNKGNFPGRFSGRQFSNSRSEMNVSTLELGDSALYLCASSPLAAELNEQFFGPGTRLTVL.

This chain uses TRBV18 with TRBJ1-3; a weak D match, TRBD1 (6 bases). Trimming left V 8 bases short and J 0 bases short, with 11 bases between. Germline CDR1 reads KGHSH; CDR2 reads LQKENI. This CDR3 contains 14 residues. The CDR3 loop is CASRTGISGNTIYF. DNA of the CDR3: TGTGCCAGCCGAACAGGGATCTCTGGAAACACCATATATTTT.

As concerns this clone: The same CDR3 also results from other DNA sequences found in this sample. V gene TRBV5-1 combines with J gene TRBJ2-7, with 9 nucleotides matching TRBD1. The CDR3 length is 14 residues. Per germline, CDR1 SGHRS and CDR2 YFSETQ. With V trimmed by 4 bases and J by 2 bases, 4 bases remained unmatched. CDR3 protein: CASSPGQGAYEQYF. The CDR3, as DNA: TGCGCCAGCAGCCCGGGACAGGGTGCCTACGAGCAGTACTTC.

CDR3 in DNA: TGTGCCAGCAGTGACCCCCGCGGGAACCCCTACGAGCAGTACTTC. Protein product: CASSDPRGNPYEQYF. The chain employs TRBV6-1 and TRBJ2-7, with D possibly matching TRBD2 (6 bases). This CDR3 contains 15 residues. The germline gives CDR1 MNHNS, CDR2 SASEGT. V lost 3 bases to trimming and J lost 2 bases, with 14 bases between them.

V and J are TRBV7-9 and TRBJ2-1; TRBD1 matches at 7 bases. Germline CDR1 SEHNR, CDR2 FQNEAQ (reference sequence). Losses at the gene ends were 4 bases for V and 8 bases for J; bases not matched to a gene: 8. This CDR3 has 14 amino acids. The CDR3: CASSSGTALDEQFF. The CDR3 DNA reads TGTGCCAGCAGCTCCGGGACAGCTCTGGATGAGCAGTTCTTC.